The 13 T cell receptor beta chains presented below share a single source sample, sequenced in a study of blood T cell repertoires in COVID-19. The assay was immunoSEQ multiplex PCR, and TCRdb's table has in-frame clones only and misses some. The sample gives 300,000 to 350,000 clones, about 85% of which show up once; 2% to 3% is in the top ten. The sequenced sample was peripheral blood. The receptors come from a man aged 18 to 29 with active or convalescent COVID-19.

For the CDR3, the DNA is TGTGCCAGCAGCTTAGCAGGGACAGGGGGCTACGAGCAGTACTTC. Its translation is CASSLAGTGGYEQYF. The chain recombines TRBV7-6 with TRBJ2-7, with TRBD1 matching over 11 bases. Trimming removed 0 bases from V and 3 bases from J; junction bases left unmatched: 1. Germline-derived CDR1 and CDR2 are SGHVS and FNYEAQ. The CDR3 has 15 residues.

The genes are TRBV5-1 and TRBJ2-3; D unclear. The CDR3 is made up of 13 amino acids. CDR1 and CDR2 (germline): SGHRS, YFSETQ. V dropped 4 bases and J dropped 2 bases, with 8 bases sitting between them. CDR3: CASSLSPTDTQYF. Written as DNA, the CDR3 is TGCGCCAGCAGCCTCTCTCCCACAGATACGCAGTATTTT.

The V gene is TRBV6-2 or TRBV6-3, the J gene TRBJ1-2; the match to TRBD1 covers 10 bases. Germline CDR1 MNHEY, CDR2 SVGEGT. The junction had 13 bases not matched to a gene; V was cut back by 4 bases and J by 2 bases. The length of the CDR3 is 18 residues. The CDR3 sequence: CASSWKPGQGLLNYGYTF. The CDR3 DNA follows: TGTGCCAGCAGTTGGAAGCCGGGACAGGGGTTGCTAAACTATGGCTACACCTTC.

The CDR3 loop is CARRDRAGANVLTF. DNA of the CDR3: TGTGCCAGAAGAGACAGGGCTGGGGCCAACGTCCTGACTTTC. V usage is TRBV2 and J usage is TRBJ2-6, with TRBD1 identical over 7 bases. V lost 9 bases, J lost 2 bases, and 4 bases stayed unmatched. CDR1 SNHLY and CDR2 FYNNEI come from the germline V gene. The length of the CDR3 is 14 residues.

CDR3 sequence (DNA): TGTGCCAGCCAATCATCGACAGGCCTCAATGAGCAGTTCTTC. Protein: CASQSSTGLNEQFF. The chain couples TRBV6-6 to TRBJ2-1; maybe TRBD1 (6 bases). CDR1 MNHNY and CDR2 SVGAGI come from the germline V gene (reference sequence). Trimming took off 8 bases at V and 6 bases at J, with 17 bases between the two ends. CDR3 length: 14 residues.

The rearrangement links TRBV6-5 to TRBJ1-2; TRBD1 aligns across 9 bases. V lost 10 bases, J lost 7 bases, and 10 bases stayed unmatched. Germline V gene lookup returns CDR1 MNHEY and CDR2 SVGAGI. The CDR3 runs 13 residues. In DNA, the CDR3 is TGTGCCATGGACAGGGGATGGCCTCGTGGCTACACCTTC. The encoded protein is CAMDRGWPRGYTF.

This chain connects TRBV28 to TRBJ2-3, with 9 bases identical to TRBD2. Germline V gives CDR1 MDHEN, CDR2 SYDVKM. J lost 5 bases, V lost 7 bases, and 4 bases had no gene match. The CDR3 is 13 residues long. The CDR3 sequence is CASTMTSGDTQYF. CDR3 DNA: TGTGCCAGCACCATGACTAGCGGAGATACGCAGTATTTT.

The chain has TRBV2 and TRBJ2-5; D uncertain. Germline loops: CDR1 SNHLY, CDR2 FYNNEI. V was trimmed by 6 bases and J by 4 bases, leaving 6 bases between them. CDR3 length: 11 residues. CDR3 protein: CASSLRETQYF. CDR3 bases: TGTGCCAGCAGCCTCAGAGAGACCCAGTACTTC.

This clone came up a few times. The chain has TRBV5-6 and TRBJ1-2; possible D gene TRBD1, 5 bases. V was trimmed by 1 base and J by 7 bases, leaving 5 bases between them. Per germline, CDR1 SGHDT and CDR2 YYEEEE. This CDR3 contains 11 residues. The CDR3, as DNA: TGTGCCAGCAGCTTGCAGGGTGGCTACACCTTC. It translates to CASSLQGGYTF.

The chain combines TRBV19 with TRBJ2-1, with D possibly being TRBD1 (5 bases). Trimming shortened V by 5 bases and J by 0 bases, and 5 bases separated the two germline ends. Germline V gene lookup returns CDR1 LNHDA and CDR2 SQIVND (reference sequence). This CDR3 is built from 13 residues. CDR3 sequence (DNA): TGTGCCAGTAGTCAGGGCTCCTACAATGAGCAGTTCTTC. This translates into CASSQGSYNEQFF.

The rearrangement joins TRBV6-5 to TRBJ2-1, with D tentatively TRBD2 (6 bases). Germline CDR1 and CDR2: MNHEY and SVGAGI. Trimming left V 0 bases short and J 12 bases short, with 15 bases between. The CDR3 is 14 amino acids. The CDR3 DNA is TGTGCCAGCAGTTACTCGAACGGCGGGAAAGCGCAGTTCTTC. Protein product: CASSYSNGGKAQFF.

The chain joins TRBV5-1 to TRBJ2-1; 10 bases are shared with TRBD2. V shed 4 bases and J 0 bases; nucleotides not matched to a gene: 13. The CDR3 has 19 amino acids. CDR1 is SGHRS and CDR2 is YFSETQ in the germline V gene. CDR3 sequence: CASSQGGTSAFNSYNEQFF. The CDR3, as DNA: TGCGCCAGCAGCCAAGGTGGGACTAGCGCTTTTAACTCCTACAATGAGCAGTTCTTC. Looking up the rest from reference TRBV5-1 and TRBJ2-1 gives the full variable domain: KAGVTQTPRYLIKTRGQQVTLSCSPISGHRSVSWYQQTPGQGLQFLFEYFSETQRNKGNFPGRFSGRQFSNSRSEMNVSTLELGDSALYLCASSQGGTSAFNSYNEQFFGPGTRLTVL.

This chain uses TRBV7-9 with TRBJ1-1, with 7 bases lining up with TRBD1. The CDR3 spans 17 residues. With V trimmed by 1 base and J by 4 bases, 12 bases remained unmatched. Germline V gene lookup returns CDR1 SEHNR and CDR2 FQNEAQ (reference sequence). As DNA, the CDR3 is TGTGCCAGCAGCTTAGACAACAGGGGTATCCAGAGCACTGAAGCTTTCTTT. This codes for CASSLDNRGIQSTEAFF.